This passage covers 22 T cell receptor beta chains from one sample sequenced in a study of T-cell reconstitution after alpha-beta-depleted transplantation in children. Preparing the TCRbeta library involved the use of unique molecular identifiers. MiXCR was run by TCRdb on the PCR reads, yielding one entry per CDR3 protein. The sample shows about 610,000 distinct CDR3 sequences, about 10% of them seen only once. The sequencing used PBMCs from the stem cell graft donor, collected from the stem cell graft. These receptors originate from a human donor who donated a stem cell graft to a child with acute myeloid leukemia.

The gene calls are TRBV20-1 and TRBJ2-3; the match to TRBD2 covers 8 bases. The CDR3 has 14 amino acids. Germline trimming cut 7 bases from V and 3 bases from J; bases unmatched to any gene: 9. CDR1 and CDR2 (germline): DFQATT, SNEGSKA (reference sequence). The CDR3 protein is CSVAPSGRTDTQYF. In DNA form, the CDR3 reads TGCAGTGTCGCGCCCAGCGGGAGAACAGATACGCAGTATTTT.

The gene calls are TRBV4-3 and TRBJ1-3; maybe TRBD1 (5 bases). Germline assignment: CDR1 LGHNA and CDR2 YSLEER. With 0 bases removed from V and 3 bases from J, the gap between germline ends came to 12 bases. The CDR3 length is 16 residues. The CDR3 region is CASSQDFGDLGNTIYF. CDR3 DNA sequence: TGCGCCAGCAGCCAAGATTTTGGGGACCTTGGAAACACCATATATTTT.

The V and J genes are TRBV4-2 and TRBJ2-4; D is undetermined. Germline V gives CDR1 LGHNA, CDR2 YNFKEQ. Trimming took off 0 bases at V and 9 bases at J, with 18 bases between the two ends. The CDR3 has 16 amino acids. The CDR3 spells CASSQEKGGIGSIQYF. DNA of the CDR3: TGTGCCAGCAGCCAAGAAAAGGGTGGGATCGGTAGCATTCAGTACTTC.

Comments on this clonotype: A read error may be the cause here, since a much bigger clone is one base away. V is TRBV2 and J is TRBJ1-5; the match to TRBD1 covers 8 bases. The trim removed 4 bases at V and 8 bases at J, leaving 7 bases unmatched. The CDR3 consists of 14 residues. From germline, CDR1 is SNHLY and CDR2 FYNNEI. CDR3 protein: CASSGQGHSEPQHF. The DNA for the CDR3 is TGTGCCAGCAGTGGACAGGGGCATTCGGAGCCCCAGCATTTT.

J is TRBJ2-7 and V is TRBV12-3 or TRBV12-4; 7 bases map to TRBD2. This CDR3 contains 14 residues. Losses at the gene ends were 3 bases for V and 6 bases for J; bases not matched to a gene: 8. The CDR3 protein is CASSFGGGESEQYF. In DNA form, the CDR3 reads TGTGCCAGCAGTTTTGGGGGAGGGGAGTCCGAGCAGTACTTC.

This clonotype was seen many times. The chain employs TRBV14 and TRBJ2-3; 13 nucleotides line up with TRBD2. The CDR3 sequence is 16 residues long. Trimming at V came to 4 bases and at J to 2 bases, leaving 3 bases not matched to a gene. Germline assignment: CDR1 SGHDN and CDR2 FVKESK. Here the CDR3 DNA reads TGTGCCAGCAGCCCGGGACTAGCGGGATTCACAGATACGCAGTATTTT. This encodes CASSPGLAGFTDTQYF.

This clonotype showed up many times. This rearrangement joins TRBV20-1 to TRBJ1-1; TRBD1 matches at 7 bases. After removal of 6 bases from V and 5 bases from J, the junction contained 15 bases not matched to a gene. The CDR3 sequence is 15 residues long. CDR1 is DFQATT and CDR2 is SNEGSKA in the germline V gene (reference sequence). CDR3 amino acids: CSAIRPTGKFTEAFF. CDR3 sequence (DNA): TGCAGTGCGATTCGGCCGACAGGGAAGTTTACTGAAGCTTTCTTT.

This clonotype was counted at least ten times. The V gene is TRBV5-1, the J gene TRBJ2-7, with a weak D call TRBD1 (6 bases). This CDR3 comprises 15 residues. With 1 base removed from V and 5 bases from J, the gap between germline ends came to 16 bases. The germline V gene has CDR1 SGHRS and CDR2 YFSETQ. CDR3 coding DNA: TGCGCCAGCAGCTTGTACGGGACACCTGTAGACGAGCAGTACTTC. Translation gives CASSLYGTPVDEQYF.

In its sample, this clonotype was seen a few times. The CDR3 DNA reads TGCAGTGCTCGGACTAGCGGGGTCAGCTCCTACAATGAGCAGTTCTTC. Encoded protein: CSARTSGVSSYNEQFF. The J gene is TRBJ2-1, the V gene TRBV20-1; 12 positions agree with TRBD2. J lost 0 bases, V lost 5 bases, and 5 bases had no gene match. The CDR3 spans 16 residues. Germline V gene lookup returns CDR1 DFQATT and CDR2 SNEGSKA (reference sequence).

This clonotype was observed at least ten times. In nucleotides, the CDR3 is TGTGCCACCAGCAGAGGGGGGGCAGGGATCAATGAGCAGTTCTTC. Protein: CATSRGGAGINEQFF. The gene calls are TRBV15 and TRBJ2-1, with D perhaps matching TRBD1 or TRBD2 (6 bases each). Trimming cost V 1 base and J 6 bases, with 13 bases left between them. This CDR3 spans 15 amino acids. Per the germline V gene, CDR1 is LNHNV and CDR2 is YYDKDF (reference sequence).

The chain couples TRBV21-1 to TRBJ2-7; TRBD2 is the table's D call and was not checked against the DNA. TRBV21-1 is recorded as a pseudogene. CDR3 length: 18 residues. The CDR3, as DNA: TGTGCCAGCAGCAAAGCAGTGGCACTAGCGGGAAAATCCTACGAGCAGTACTTC. Its translation is CASSKAVALAGKSYEQYF.

The table lists this clonotype with a few counts. The chain is built from TRBV29-1 and TRBJ2-7; possible D gene TRBD2, 6 bases. V was clipped by 4 bases and J by 3 bases, with 10 bases between them. This CDR3 spans 12 amino acids. CDR1 and CDR2 (germline): SQVTM, ANQGSEA. The CDR3 DNA reads TGCAGCGTTGGTCCCGGGGGCTACGAGCAGTACTTC. This encodes CSVGPGGYEQYF.

This clonotype was seen many times. This chain uses TRBV29-1 with TRBJ2-3; 9 nucleotides match TRBD1. The ends lost 3 bases at V and 2 bases at J; junction bases unmatched: 12. Germline V gives CDR1 SQVTM, CDR2 ANQGSEA. This CDR3 spans 17 amino acids. The CDR3 here is CSVDLLTRDRVTDTQYF. In DNA form, the CDR3 reads TGCAGCGTTGACCTACTAACCCGGGACAGGGTCACAGATACGCAGTATTTT.

This clonotype was seen a few times. The chain uses TRBV20-1 and TRBJ2-2; 7 nucleotides agree with TRBD1. The germline V gene has CDR1 DFQATT and CDR2 SNEGSKA (reference sequence). With V trimmed by 3 bases and J by 5 bases, 6 bases remained unmatched. CDR3 size: 14 residues. CDR3 DNA sequence: TGCAGTGCTAGTAACAGGGGTACAACCGGGGAGCTGTTTTTT. This gives the protein CSASNRGTTGELFF.

This clonotype came up many times. V gene TRBV21-1 combines with J gene TRBJ2-5; the listed D gene, TRBD2, was not tested against the DNA. TRBV21-1 is a pseudogene segment. CDR3 length: 17 amino acids. In nucleotides, the CDR3 is TGTGCCAGCAGCAAAGGGACTAGCGGGAGTCAGGGAGAGACCCAGTACTTC. It is translated as CASSKGTSGSQGETQYF.

The chain is built from TRBV12-3 or TRBV12-4 and TRBJ2-7; D is possibly TRBD2 (5 bases). The V gene lost 3 bases and the J gene lost 0 bases, with 12 bases spanning the gap. CDR3 length equals 15 residues. In DNA, the CDR3 is TGTGCCAGCAGTTTTGGGCTAACTAGCTCCTACGAGCAGTACTTC. Protein product: CASSFGLTSSYEQYF.

There are a few counts of this clonotype. The genes are TRBV30 and TRBJ2-1; the D gene is possibly TRBD2 (6 bases). The CDR3 contains 15 residues. CDR1 and CDR2 from the germline V gene are GTSNPN and SVGIG (reference sequence). CDR3 sequence reads: CAWDSGSRSYNEQFF. DNA for the CDR3: TGTGCATGGGACTCGGGATCCCGCTCCTACAATGAGCAGTTCTTC.

This clonotype came up many times. This sequence joins TRBV7-2 and TRBJ2-7; TRBD1 aligns across 10 bases. The CDR3 is 14 amino acids. Per the germline V gene, CDR1 is SGHTA and CDR2 is FQGNSA. V was pared by 4 bases and J by 1 base, with 1 base of the junction left unmatched. The DNA of the CDR3 is TGTGCCAGCAGCTCGGACAGGGGGTCCTACGAGCAGTACTTC. It translates to CASSSDRGSYEQYF.

In this sample, this clonotype turned up many times. The CDR3 nucleotides read TGTGCCAGCAGTTCCTCCGGGACTAGCGGGACCTACGAGCAGTACTTC. It specifies CASSSSGTSGTYEQYF. The V gene is TRBV28, the J gene TRBJ2-7, with TRBD2 matching 13 bases. The CDR3 runs 16 residues. The V and J ends lost 4 bases and 2 bases, in that order; junction bases with no gene match: 5. CDR1 and CDR2 (germline): MDHEN, SYDVKM. The whole variable domain, remainder taken from reference TRBV28 and TRBJ2-7, is DVKVTQSSRYLVKRTGEKVFLECVQDMDHENMFWYRQDPGLGLRLIYFSYDVKMKEKGDIPEGYSVSREKKERFSLILESASTNQTSMYLCASSSSGTSGTYEQYFGPGTRLTVT.

This clonotype was recorded many times. CDR3 residues: CASSYGQLVKTQYF. DNA of the CDR3: TGTGCCAGCAGTTACGGGCAATTGGTGAAGACCCAGTACTTC. This rearrangement joins TRBV6-2 or TRBV6-3 to TRBJ2-5; no clear D. The V end lost 2 bases, the J end lost 6 bases, and 13 bases lay between the germline ends. CDR1 is MNHEY and CDR2 is SVGEGT in the germline V gene. This CDR3 contains 14 residues.

Many counts were recorded for this clonotype. Germline is not matched at one junction end, which may reflect a read error. The V gene is TRBV12-3 or TRBV12-4, the J gene TRBJ2-1; 11 bases fit TRBD2. CDR3 length: 15 amino acids. This CDR3 is CASSIAGGQHNEQFF. For the CDR3, the DNA is TGTGCCAGCAGTATAGCGGGAGGGCAACACAATGAGCAGTTCTTC.

J is TRBJ2-2 and V is TRBV20-1; D is unresolved. The V and J ends lost 0 bases and 0 bases respectively, with 11 bases between them. This CDR3 is 16 amino acids long. CDR1 is DFQATT and CDR2 is SNEGSKA in the germline V gene (reference sequence). The CDR3: CSARDWGGSNTGELFF. CDR3 DNA: TGCAGTGCTAGAGATTGGGGTGGGTCGAACACCGGGGAGCTGTTTTTT.